What follows are 9 T cell receptor beta chains derived from one specimen sequenced in a study of T cell repertoires in cytomegalovirus infection. TCRdb processed the reads anew with MiXCR; each CDR3 protein has one entry. The sample has fewer than 950,000 distinct CDR3 sequences; about 30% are singletons. Their target antigens are unknown. The starting material was cultured CD8+ T cells from PBMCs, obtained from culture after CMV antigen stimulation. Receptor source: a human donor in good health (CMV status not recorded). Some clones in this sample may be carry-over from other donors' samples.

In regard to this clonotype: A much larger clonotype is one base distant, so this may be a read error. V usage is TRBV7-6 and J usage is TRBJ2-1, with 9 bases matching TRBD1. CDR1 is SGHVS, CDR2 FNYEAQ, per germline. This CDR3 contains 16 residues. The V gene end was trimmed by 3 bases and the J gene end by 4 bases; junction bases not matched to a gene: 7. CDR3 protein: CASSFPGQGKYNEQFF. The CDR3, as DNA: TGTGCCAGCAGCTTCCCGGGACAGGGTAAATACAATGAGCAGTTCTTC.

This chain links TRBV12-3 or TRBV12-4 with TRBJ2-7; 8 bases fit TRBD1. Trimming at V came to 5 bases and at J to 0 bases, leaving 6 bases not matched to a gene. The CDR3 length is 15 residues. In DNA, the CDR3 is TGTGCCAGCAGTCCAGGACAGGGACCCTCCTACGAGCAGTACTTC. This codes for CASSPGQGPSYEQYF.

This chain links TRBV7-6 with TRBJ2-5; 11 positions agree with TRBD2. The CDR3 contains 18 residues. V trimming: 1 base; J trimming: 4 bases; junction bases outside the gene matches: 11. Per germline, CDR1 SGHVS and CDR2 FNYEAQ. CDR3 sequence (DNA): TGTGCCAGCAGCTTAGGGATAGCGGGGGGGCCAAGGGGAGAGACCCAGTACTTC. It translates to CASSLGIAGGPRGETQYF.

The CDR3 DNA sequence: TGTGCCAGCAGTTACCCCGGACAGGGGGTCCGTCGCTATGGCTACACCTTC. As protein: CASSYPGQGVRRYGYTF. This sequence joins TRBV6-6 and TRBJ1-2, with TRBD1 matching 10 bases. This CDR3 is built from 17 residues. The trim removed 2 bases at V and 4 bases at J, leaving 10 bases unmatched. The V gene's germline CDR1 is MNHNY and CDR2 SVGAGI (reference sequence).

This clonotype was found a few times. This chain links TRBV7-9 with TRBJ2-5, with 10 bases aligning to TRBD2. V was clipped by 2 bases and J by 2 bases; unmatched bases: 2. Germline V CDR1 and CDR2: SEHNR, FQNEAQ (reference sequence). This CDR3 spans 15 amino acids. The CDR3 region has the DNA TGTGCCAGCAGCTTAACTAGCGGGGTACAAGAGACCCAGTACTTC. This translates into CASSLTSGVQETQYF.

This clonotype was seen repeatedly, ten times or more. The gene calls are TRBV6-5 and TRBJ2-7, with a possible D match to TRBD2 (5 bases). The length of the CDR3 is 13 residues. V was clipped by 4 bases and J by 7 bases, with 14 bases between them. Per the germline V gene, CDR1 is MNHEY and CDR2 is SVGAGI. Here the CDR3 DNA reads TGTGCCAGCAGTTTAAGCCAGACGGGGGAGCAGTACTTC. This gives the protein CASSLSQTGEQYF.

This chain joins TRBV27 and TRBJ2-2, with D possibly being TRBD1 or TRBD2 (6 bases each). This CDR3 region has 16 residues. The V end lost 5 bases, the J end lost 2 bases, and 15 bases lay between the germline ends. Germline V CDR1 and CDR2: MNHEY, SMNVEV (reference sequence). CDR3 DNA: TGTGCCAGCAGTCCCCTCCGGGGGCCTAACACCGGGGAGCTGTTTTTT. Protein product: CASSPLRGPNTGELFF.

The table lists this clonotype with a few counts. The gene calls are TRBV2 and TRBJ2-2, with TRBD2 matching over 12 bases. CDR3 length equals 15 residues. Germline lookup yields CDR1 SNHLY and CDR2 FYNNEI. J gave up 5 bases and V 10 bases, and 8 bases lay outside the gene matches. The CDR3 bases are TGTGCCATCGCCTTCGGGACTAGCGGGACCGGGGAGCTGTTTTTT. It yields the protein CAIAFGTSGTGELFF.

Many counts were recorded for this clonotype. V is TRBV7-2 and J is TRBJ2-2; D is unclear. This CDR3 spans 13 amino acids. The germline V gene has CDR1 SGHTA and CDR2 FQGNSA. Trimming took 0 bases from V and 5 from J, leaving 4 bases between them. In DNA form, the CDR3 reads TGTGCCAGCAGCTTAGCGGTTACCGGGGAGCTGTTTTTT. Its translation: CASSLAVTGELFF. The full variable domain, completed using reference TRBV7-2 and TRBJ2-2, is GAGVSQSPSNKVTEKGKDVELRCDPISGHTALYWYRQSLGQGLEFLIYFQGNSAPDKSGLPSDRFSAERTGGSVSTLTIQRTQQEDSAVYLCASSLAVTGELFFGEGSRLTVL.